The 25 T cell receptor beta chains given below trace back to one sample, sequenced in a study of blood T cell repertoires in COVID-19. Assay used: immunoSEQ multiplex PCR; TCRdb lists only in-frame clones, some missing. The table records hundreds of thousands of clones, about 90% of them present only once. The sample taken for sequencing was peripheral blood. These receptor sequences come from a woman younger than 30 who had recovered from COVID-19.

The chain links TRBV7-9 to TRBJ1-1, with unresolved D. V was shortened by 3 bases and J by 6 bases, with 11 bases between the two germline ends. CDR1 is SEHNR and CDR2 is FQNEAQ in the germline V gene (reference sequence). This CDR3 comprises 13 residues. Here the CDR3 reads CASSFIRIPEAFF. The DNA for the CDR3 is TGTGCCAGCAGCTTTATCAGGATCCCTGAAGCTTTCTTT.

The V gene is TRBV7-9, the J gene TRBJ2-3, with TRBD1 identical over 9 bases. Germline CDR1 reads SEHNR; CDR2 reads FQNEAQ (reference sequence). The CDR3 runs to 17 residues. V trimming: 3 bases; J trimming: 4 bases; junction bases outside the gene matches: 11. The CDR3 DNA reads as TGTGCCAGCAGCTTGGGGGTACAGGGGGCGGGTCCAGATACGCAGTATTTT. This translates into CASSLGVQGAGPDTQYF.

This sequence joins TRBV7-2 and TRBJ1-2; D not certain. This CDR3 has 13 residues. The germline CDR1 and CDR2 sequences are SGHTA and FQGNSA. V dropped 1 base and J dropped 8 bases, with 11 bases sitting between them. This CDR3 reads CASSLGTERGYTF. Here the CDR3 DNA reads TGTGCCAGCAGCTTAGGCACCGAACGGGGCTACACCTTC.

The chain recombines TRBV5-4 with TRBJ2-3; TRBD2 might be the D (5 bases). The CDR3 length is 15 residues. Germline assignment: CDR1 SGHNT and CDR2 YYREEE (reference sequence). Trimming pared 0 bases from V and 4 bases from J, leaving 12 bases between. As DNA, the CDR3 is TGTGCCAGCAGCTTGGCCTTACGGGGTGCAGATACGCAGTATTTT. Protein product: CASSLALRGADTQYF.

This chain uses TRBV7-8 with TRBJ2-1; 10 positions agree with TRBD2. The junction had 5 bases not matched to a gene; V was cut back by 5 bases and J by 4 bases. Germline lookup yields CDR1 SGHVS and CDR2 FQNEAQ. The CDR3 runs 15 residues. The CDR3 loop is CASSLGLARYNEQFF. The DNA for the CDR3 is TGTGCCAGCAGCCTGGGACTAGCGAGGTACAATGAGCAGTTCTTC.

The chain combines TRBV24-1 with TRBJ2-5; 7 nucleotides line up with TRBD2. J lost 7 bases, V lost 4 bases, and 8 bases had no gene match. CDR3 length: 14 residues. CDR1 KGHDR and CDR2 SFDVKD come from the germline V gene. DNA of the CDR3: TGTGCCACCAGTGAAAATGGGAGGGGATGGACCCAGTACTTC. Its translation is CATSENGRGWTQYF.

The CDR3 here is CASSPVDEQFF. CDR3 in DNA: TGTGCCAGCAGCCCGGTAGATGAGCAGTTCTTC. This sequence joins TRBV7-9 and TRBJ2-1, with D unresolved. The V end was cut by 5 bases, the J end by 8 bases, with 7 bases between. The CDR3 runs to 11 residues. Germline values: CDR1 SEHNR, CDR2 FQNEAQ (reference sequence).

The chain employs TRBV4-3 and TRBJ2-1; 9 nucleotides agree with TRBD2. CDR3 size: 14 residues. With 0 bases clipped from V and 9 bases from J, the junction kept 3 bases outside the gene matches. In germline, CDR1 is LGHNA, CDR2 YSLEER. CDR3 amino acids: CASSQDPTSGEQFF. CDR3 DNA sequence: TGCGCCAGCAGCCAAGACCCGACTAGCGGTGAGCAGTTCTTC.

This chain connects TRBV18 to TRBJ1-4; possibly TRBD1 for D (5 bases). V dropped 10 bases and J dropped 6 bases, with 18 bases sitting between them. There are 14 residues in the CDR3. Germline loops: CDR1 KGHSH, CDR2 LQKENI. The CDR3 protein is CATAGRGEYEKLFF. CDR3 coding DNA: TGTGCCACCGCGGGGAGGGGAGAGTATGAAAAACTGTTTTTT.

This clone was recorded once. This chain links TRBV4-3 with TRBJ1-3; 7 nucleotides align to TRBD1. This CDR3 is built from 15 residues. Germline assignment: CDR1 LGHNA and CDR2 YSLEER. V lost 5 bases and J lost 0; bases outside the gene matches: 4. DNA of the CDR3: TGCGCCAGCAGCACCACAGGGGACTCTGGAAACACCATATATTTT. Protein sequence: CASSTTGDSGNTIYF.

This clone was recorded only once. The chain is built from TRBV20-1 and TRBJ2-3; tentatively, D is TRBD1 (8 bases). V lost 3 bases and J 5 bases, leaving 15 bases between the germline ends. The CDR3 is 14 amino acids. Germline loops: CDR1 DFQATT, CDR2 SNEGSKA (reference sequence). Written as DNA, the CDR3 is TGCAGTGCTAGTAACAGGGGGGGAGGAGATACGCAGTATTTT. It codes for CSASNRGGGDTQYF.

The chain joins TRBV6-5 to TRBJ1-5, with 11 bases matching TRBD1. V was clipped by 6 bases and J by 7 bases; unmatched bases: 8. The germline gives CDR1 MNHEY, CDR2 SVGAGI. The CDR3 spans 15 residues. This CDR3 reads CASSFGTGGSQPQHF. The CDR3 coding sequence is TGTGCCAGCAGCTTCGGGACAGGGGGGTCGCAGCCCCAGCATTTT.

The V and J genes are TRBV23-1 and TRBJ2-7; D perhaps matches TRBD1 (7 bases). TRBV23-1 is assigned to the ORF class and has an uncertain function. The V end was cut by 2 bases, the J end by 3 bases, with 11 bases between. This CDR3 region has 14 residues. CDR3 sequence: CASSQRGTVYEQYV. The DNA of the CDR3 is TGCGCCAGCAGTCAACGGGGGACAGTCTACGAGCAGTACGTC.

This clone was seen a few times. CDR3 nucleotides: TGTGCCAGCAGCTCGGGACTAGCGGGGAACACCGGGGAGCTGTTTTTT. Protein sequence: CASSSGLAGNTGELFF. This chain links TRBV7-9 with TRBJ2-2; TRBD2 agrees at 12 bases. J was trimmed by 1 base and V by 4 bases; bases with no gene match: 1. Germline lookup yields CDR1 SEHNR and CDR2 FQNEAQ (reference sequence). The CDR3 is made up of 16 amino acids.

This clone was detected only once. This chain uses TRBV25-1 with TRBJ1-1; D possibly corresponds to TRBD1 (5 bases). CDR1 and CDR2 from the germline V gene are MGHDK and SYGVNS. V shed 1 base and J shed 3 bases, with 9 bases lying between them. This CDR3 is built from 14 residues. CDR3 region: CASSESAGHTEAFF. Here the CDR3 DNA reads TGTGCCAGCAGTGAATCCGCAGGGCACACTGAAGCTTTCTTT.

Concerning this clone: The same CDR3 also results from other DNA sequences found in this sample. This chain connects TRBV29-1 to TRBJ1-2; D remains ambiguous. CDR1 and CDR2 from the germline V gene are SQVTM and ANQGSEA. The length of the CDR3 is 11 residues. The V and J ends lost 5 bases and 4 bases respectively, with 8 bases between them. CDR3 residues: CSVRDTYGYTF. CDR3 DNA: TGCAGCGTTCGAGACACCTATGGCTACACCTTC.

V and J are TRBV6-2 or TRBV6-3 and TRBJ2-3; 7 positions agree with TRBD2. V lost 5 bases, J lost 4 bases, and 9 bases stayed unmatched. Germline V CDR1 and CDR2: MNHEY, SVGEGT. CDR3 length: 15 residues. The CDR3 DNA follows: TGTGCCAGCAGTCAACCGCGGGGAGGGGCAGATACGCAGTATTTT. This encodes CASSQPRGGADTQYF.

The chain links TRBV18 to TRBJ2-7; TRBD1 agrees at 7 bases. The CDR3 has 12 residues. Germline loops: CDR1 KGHSH, CDR2 LQKENI. Losses at the gene ends were 6 bases for V and 5 bases for J; bases not matched to a gene: 4. The CDR3 spells CASSQQGNEQYV. For the CDR3, the DNA is TGTGCCAGCTCTCAACAGGGGAACGAGCAGTACGTC.

The J gene is TRBJ2-3, the V gene TRBV10-3, with a tentative D call TRBD2 (5 bases). CDR1 is ENHRY and CDR2 is SYGVKD in the germline V gene. V lost 2 bases and J lost 0, with 15 bases in between. The CDR3 totals 17 residues. CDR3 DNA sequence: TGTGCCATCAGTGAGGCGACGACGGGATCTAGCACAGATACGCAGTATTTT. Translated: CAISEATTGSSTDTQYF.

The chain employs TRBV10-2 and TRBJ2-1; 7 bases fit TRBD2. The CDR3 spans 14 residues. CDR1 and CDR2 from the germline V gene are WSHSY and SAAADI. The ends lost 6 bases at V and 5 bases at J; junction bases unmatched: 7. CDR3 amino acids: CASRSREGHNEQFF. DNA for the CDR3: TGCGCCAGCAGATCGAGGGAGGGCCACAATGAGCAGTTCTTC.

The rearrangement links TRBV6-5 to TRBJ2-1, with TRBD2 matching 8 bases. This CDR3 spans 15 amino acids. J lost 5 bases, V lost 6 bases, and 9 bases had no gene match. Germline V lookup: CDR1 MNHEY, CDR2 SVGAGI. The CDR3 DNA sequence: TGTGCCAGCAGCCCCTTAGGGCGGGGGGACAATGAGCAGTTCTTC. It encodes CASSPLGRGDNEQFF.

This rearrangement joins TRBV5-4 to TRBJ1-2; 7 positions agree with TRBD1. The CDR3 extends over 14 amino acids. V lost 4 bases, J lost 11 bases, and 14 bases stayed unmatched. Germline lookup yields CDR1 SGHNT and CDR2 YYREEE (reference sequence). The CDR3 region is CASSLGDSYYGYTF. The CDR3 DNA is TGTGCCAGCAGCCTAGGGGACAGTTATTACGGATACACCTTC.

The J gene is TRBJ2-7, the V gene TRBV6-6; 10 bases agree with TRBD2. The V and J ends lost 9 bases and 0 bases, in that order; junction bases with no gene match: 11. Per germline, CDR1 MNHNY and CDR2 SVGAGI (reference sequence). CDR3 length: 16 amino acids. The CDR3 loop reads CASRSGRAVSSYEQYV. In DNA, the CDR3 is TGTGCCAGTCGAAGCGGGAGGGCCGTGAGCTCCTACGAGCAGTACGTC.

The chain links TRBV30 to TRBJ2-3, with 8 bases lining up with TRBD2. The CDR3 is made up of 15 amino acids. The J segment lost 6 bases and the V segment lost 0 bases, leaving 8 bases of the junction unmatched. Germline V CDR1 and CDR2: GTSNPN, SVGIG (reference sequence). Written as DNA, the CDR3 is TGTGCCTGGAGTGTCCCGGGAGGGCCCTCGGATACGCAGTATTTT. Amino acid sequence: CAWSVPGGPSDTQYF.

The genes are TRBV6-6 and TRBJ1-5, with 8 bases identical to TRBD1. The germline V gene encodes CDR1 MNHNY and CDR2 SVGAGI (reference sequence). CDR3 length: 17 amino acids. J gave up 3 bases and V 6 bases, and 13 bases lay outside the gene matches. CDR3 nucleotide sequence: TGTGCCAGCAGGCGAGAGCTCGGACAGGGTATCAATCAGCCCCAGCATTTT. It codes for CASRRELGQGINQPQHF.